This TCR beta chain was identified during a study of T cell responses to AZD1222 COVID-19 vaccine. Study outcomes and limitations: Increases in Spike-specific TCR breadth and depth were seen after two AZD1222 doses.

Generated by immunoSEQ multiplex PCR, the TCRdb table keeps only in-frame clones and is missing some. The repertoire holds approximately 140,000 clones, with roughly 90% as singletons. There are 12 residues in the CDR3. Trimming at V came to 4 bases and at J to 11 bases, leaving 7 bases not matched to a gene. The germline gives CDR1 LNHNV, CDR2 YYDKDF (reference sequence). Regarding this clone: Its specificity is unknown.

The material was peripheral blood, obtained on day 0 of AZD1222 vaccination. The chain links TRBV15 to TRBJ1-1, with 7 bases lining up with TRBD1. The source is an adult in good health. The CDR3 spells CATSTYTGEAFF. In DNA, the CDR3 is TGTGCCACCAGCACATATACAGGGGAGGCTTTCTTT.